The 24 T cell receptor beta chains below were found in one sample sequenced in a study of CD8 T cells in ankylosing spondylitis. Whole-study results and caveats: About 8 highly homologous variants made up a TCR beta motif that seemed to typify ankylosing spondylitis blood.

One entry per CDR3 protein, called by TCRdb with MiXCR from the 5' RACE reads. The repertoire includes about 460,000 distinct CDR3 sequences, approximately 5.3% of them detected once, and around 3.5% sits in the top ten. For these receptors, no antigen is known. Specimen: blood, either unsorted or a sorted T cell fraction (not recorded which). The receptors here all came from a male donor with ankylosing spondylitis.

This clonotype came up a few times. The CDR3 here is CASSYSRDRASYEQYF. As DNA, the CDR3 is TGTGCCAGCAGTTACTCGAGGGACAGGGCCTCCTACGAGCAGTACTTC. The V gene is TRBV6-5, the J gene TRBJ2-7; 9 positions match TRBD1. CDR1 and CDR2 (germline): MNHEY, SVGAGI. The junction had 3 bases not matched to a gene; V was cut back by 0 bases and J by 0 bases. The CDR3 spans 16 residues.

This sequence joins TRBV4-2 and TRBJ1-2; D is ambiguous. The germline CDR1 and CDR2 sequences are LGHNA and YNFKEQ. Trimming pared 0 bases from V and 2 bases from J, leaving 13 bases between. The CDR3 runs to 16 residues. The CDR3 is CASSQDNVRQNYGYTF. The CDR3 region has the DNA TGTGCCAGCAGCCAAGATAATGTCAGACAAAACTATGGCTACACCTTC.

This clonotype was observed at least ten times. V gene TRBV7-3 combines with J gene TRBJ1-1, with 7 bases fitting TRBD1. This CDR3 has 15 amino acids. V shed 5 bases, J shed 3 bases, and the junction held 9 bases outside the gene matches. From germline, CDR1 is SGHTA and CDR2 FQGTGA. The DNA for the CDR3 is TGTGCCAGCAGCCCACACAGGGGTTTTGACACTGAAGCTTTCTTT. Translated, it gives CASSPHRGFDTEAFF.

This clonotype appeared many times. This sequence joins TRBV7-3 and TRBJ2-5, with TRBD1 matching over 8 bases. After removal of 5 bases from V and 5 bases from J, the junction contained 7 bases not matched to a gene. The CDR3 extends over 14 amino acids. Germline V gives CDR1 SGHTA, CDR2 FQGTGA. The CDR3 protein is CASSPGGSGETQYF. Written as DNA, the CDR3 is TGTGCCAGCAGCCCAGGGGGCAGTGGCGAGACCCAGTACTTC.

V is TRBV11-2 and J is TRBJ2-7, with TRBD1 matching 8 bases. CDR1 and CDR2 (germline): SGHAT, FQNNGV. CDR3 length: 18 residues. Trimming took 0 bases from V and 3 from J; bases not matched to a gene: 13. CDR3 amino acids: CASSLDLQGGRGGYEQYF. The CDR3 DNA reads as TGTGCCAGCAGCTTAGATCTACAGGGGGGACGGGGTGGCTACGAGCAGTACTTC.

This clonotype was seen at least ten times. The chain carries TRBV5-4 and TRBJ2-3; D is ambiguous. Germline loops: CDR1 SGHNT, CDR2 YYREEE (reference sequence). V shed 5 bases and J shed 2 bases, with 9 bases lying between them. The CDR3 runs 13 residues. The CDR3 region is CASRGYHTDTQYF. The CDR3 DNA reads TGTGCCAGCAGGGGATACCACACAGATACGCAGTATTTT.

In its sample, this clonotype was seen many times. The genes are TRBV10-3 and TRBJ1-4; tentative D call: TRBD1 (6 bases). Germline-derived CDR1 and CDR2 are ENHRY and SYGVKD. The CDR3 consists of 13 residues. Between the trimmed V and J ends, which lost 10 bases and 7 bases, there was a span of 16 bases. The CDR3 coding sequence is TGTGCCACCCGGGACAAAGGGAGTGAAAAACTGTTTTTT. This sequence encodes CATRDKGSEKLFF.

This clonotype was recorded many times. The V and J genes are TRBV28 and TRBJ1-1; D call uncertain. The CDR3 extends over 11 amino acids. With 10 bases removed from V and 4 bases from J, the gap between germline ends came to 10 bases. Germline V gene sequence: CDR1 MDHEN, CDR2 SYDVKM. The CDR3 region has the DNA TGTGCCACCCAAGCGACCACTGAAGCTTTCTTT. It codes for CATQATTEAFF.

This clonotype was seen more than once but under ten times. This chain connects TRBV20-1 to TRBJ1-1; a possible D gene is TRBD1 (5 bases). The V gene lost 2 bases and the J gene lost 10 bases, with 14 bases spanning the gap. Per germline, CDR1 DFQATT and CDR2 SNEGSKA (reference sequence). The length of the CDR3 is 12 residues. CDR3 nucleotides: TGCAGTGCTAGAAGGACGGACACTAGAGCTTTCTTT. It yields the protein CSARRTDTRAFF.

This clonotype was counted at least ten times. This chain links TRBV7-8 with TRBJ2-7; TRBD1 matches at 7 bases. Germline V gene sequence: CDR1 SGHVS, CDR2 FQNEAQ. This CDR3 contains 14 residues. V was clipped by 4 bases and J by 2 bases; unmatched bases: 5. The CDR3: CASSSTGTAYEQYF. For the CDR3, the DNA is TGTGCCAGCAGCTCCACCGGGACAGCCTACGAGCAGTACTTC.

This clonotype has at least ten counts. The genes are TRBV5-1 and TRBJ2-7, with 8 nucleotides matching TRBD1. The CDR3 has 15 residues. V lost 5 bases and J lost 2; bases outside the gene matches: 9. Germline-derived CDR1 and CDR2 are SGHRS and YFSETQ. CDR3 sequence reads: CASSKDQGATYEQYF. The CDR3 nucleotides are TGCGCCAGCAGTAAGGATCAGGGGGCTACCTACGAGCAGTACTTC. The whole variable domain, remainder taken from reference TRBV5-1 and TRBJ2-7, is KAGVTQTPRYLIKTRGQQVTLSCSPISGHRSVSWYQQTPGQGLQFLFEYFSETQRNKGNFPGRFSGRQFSNSRSEMNVSTLELGDSALYLCASSKDQGATYEQYFGPGTRLTVT.

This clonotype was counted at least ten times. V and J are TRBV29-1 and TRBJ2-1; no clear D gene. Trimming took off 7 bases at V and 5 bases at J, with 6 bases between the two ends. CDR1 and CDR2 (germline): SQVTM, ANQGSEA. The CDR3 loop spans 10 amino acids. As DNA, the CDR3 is TGCAGCGGTCACAACAATGAGCAGTTCTTC. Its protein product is CSGHNNEQFF.

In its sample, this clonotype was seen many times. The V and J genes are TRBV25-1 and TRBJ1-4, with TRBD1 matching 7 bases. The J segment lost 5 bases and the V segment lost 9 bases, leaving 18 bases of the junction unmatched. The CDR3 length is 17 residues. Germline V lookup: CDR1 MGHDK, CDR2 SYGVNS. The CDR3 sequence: CASRRGLDRHRNEKLFF. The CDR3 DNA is TGTGCCAGTAGGAGAGGTCTGGACAGGCATCGAAATGAAAAACTGTTTTTT.

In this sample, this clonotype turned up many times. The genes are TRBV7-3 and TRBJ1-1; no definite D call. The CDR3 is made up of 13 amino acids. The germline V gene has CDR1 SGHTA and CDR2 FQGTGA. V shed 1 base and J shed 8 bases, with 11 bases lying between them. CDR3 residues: CASSLIPQAEAFF. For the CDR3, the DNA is TGTGCCAGCAGCTTAATCCCCCAAGCAGAAGCTTTCTTT.

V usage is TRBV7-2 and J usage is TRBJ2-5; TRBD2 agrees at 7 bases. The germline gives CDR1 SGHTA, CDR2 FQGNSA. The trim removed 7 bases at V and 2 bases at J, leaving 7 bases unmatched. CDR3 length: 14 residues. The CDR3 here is CASNPFGGQETQYF. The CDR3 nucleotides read TGTGCCAGCAACCCGTTCGGGGGGCAAGAGACCCAGTACTTC. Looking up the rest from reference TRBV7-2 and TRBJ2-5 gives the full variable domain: GAGVSQSPSNKVTEKGKDVELRCDPISGHTALYWYRQSLGQGLEFLIYFQGNSAPDKSGLPSDRFSAERTGGSVSTLTIQRTQQEDSAVYLCASNPFGGQETQYFGPGTRLLVL.

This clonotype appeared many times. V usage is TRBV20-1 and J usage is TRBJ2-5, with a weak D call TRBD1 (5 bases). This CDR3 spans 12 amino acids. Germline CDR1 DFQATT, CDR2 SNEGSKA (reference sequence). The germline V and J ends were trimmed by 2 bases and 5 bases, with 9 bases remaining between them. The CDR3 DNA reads TGCAGTGCTAGACCCCCAGGGGAGACCCAGTACTTC. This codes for CSARPPGETQYF.

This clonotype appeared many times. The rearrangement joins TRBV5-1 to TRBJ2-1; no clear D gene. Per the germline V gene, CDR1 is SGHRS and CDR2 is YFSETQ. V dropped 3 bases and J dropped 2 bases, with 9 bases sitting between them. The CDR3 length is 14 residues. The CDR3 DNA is TGCGCCAGCAGCTCCGGAGTGGCCTACAATGAGCAGTTCTTC. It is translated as CASSSGVAYNEQFF. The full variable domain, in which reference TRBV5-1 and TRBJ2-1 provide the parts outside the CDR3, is KAGVTQTPRYLIKTRGQQVTLSCSPISGHRSVSWYQQTPGQGLQFLFEYFSETQRNKGNFPGRFSGRQFSNSRSEMNVSTLELGDSALYLCASSSGVAYNEQFFGPGTRLTVL.

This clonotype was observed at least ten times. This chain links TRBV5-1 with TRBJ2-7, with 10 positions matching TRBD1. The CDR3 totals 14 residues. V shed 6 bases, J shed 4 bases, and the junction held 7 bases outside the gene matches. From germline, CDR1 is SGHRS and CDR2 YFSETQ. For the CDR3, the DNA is TGCGCCAGCAAGTTAGGGACAGGGGTTTACGAGCAGTACTTC. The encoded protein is CASKLGTGVYEQYF.

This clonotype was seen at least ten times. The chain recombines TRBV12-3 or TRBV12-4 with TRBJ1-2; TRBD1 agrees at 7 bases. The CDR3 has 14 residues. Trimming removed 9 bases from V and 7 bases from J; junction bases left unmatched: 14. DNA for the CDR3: TGTGCCAGTGCCCTCTCCGGACAGGTCCCTGGCTACACCTTC. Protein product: CASALSGQVPGYTF.

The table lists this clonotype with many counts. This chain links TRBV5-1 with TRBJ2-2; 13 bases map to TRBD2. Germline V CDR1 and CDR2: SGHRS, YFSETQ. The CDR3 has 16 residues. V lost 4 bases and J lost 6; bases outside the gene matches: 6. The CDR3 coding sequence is TGCGCCAGCAGCCTCAGACTAGCGGGGGGCGCCGGGGAGCTGTTTTTT. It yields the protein CASSLRLAGGAGELFF.

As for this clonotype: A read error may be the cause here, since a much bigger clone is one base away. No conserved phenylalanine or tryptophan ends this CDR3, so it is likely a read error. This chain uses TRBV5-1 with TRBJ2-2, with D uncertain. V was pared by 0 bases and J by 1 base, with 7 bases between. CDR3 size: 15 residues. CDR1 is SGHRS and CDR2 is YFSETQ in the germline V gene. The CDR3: CASSLGFGNTGELFI. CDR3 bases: TGCGCCAGCAGCTTGGGGTTCGGGAACACCGGGGAGCTGTTTATT.

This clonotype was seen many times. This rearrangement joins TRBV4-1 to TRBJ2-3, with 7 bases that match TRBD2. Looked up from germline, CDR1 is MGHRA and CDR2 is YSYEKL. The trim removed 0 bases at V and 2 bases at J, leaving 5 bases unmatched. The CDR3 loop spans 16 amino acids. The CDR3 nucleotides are TGCGCCAGCAGCCAAGAAGGGACTACCGTCACAGATACGCAGTATTTT. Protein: CASSQEGTTVTDTQYF.

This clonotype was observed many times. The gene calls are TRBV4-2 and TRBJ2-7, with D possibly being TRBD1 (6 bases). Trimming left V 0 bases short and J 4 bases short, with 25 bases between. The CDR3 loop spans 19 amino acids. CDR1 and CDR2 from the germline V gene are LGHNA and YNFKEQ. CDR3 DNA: TGTGCCAGCAGCCAAGATATCTCTGCCAGTCTGGGCAGGGGTTACGAGCAGTACTTC. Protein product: CASSQDISASLGRGYEQYF.

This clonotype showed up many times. CDR3 loop: CSVTGYSPDTQYF. CDR3 nucleotides: TGCAGCGTTACAGGGTACTCCCCAGATACGCAGTATTTT. The chain couples TRBV29-1 to TRBJ2-3, with TRBD1 as a possible D gene (6 bases). Germline V gene lookup returns CDR1 SQVTM and CDR2 ANQGSEA. V was clipped by 5 bases and J by 4 bases, with 13 bases between them. The CDR3 length is 13 residues.